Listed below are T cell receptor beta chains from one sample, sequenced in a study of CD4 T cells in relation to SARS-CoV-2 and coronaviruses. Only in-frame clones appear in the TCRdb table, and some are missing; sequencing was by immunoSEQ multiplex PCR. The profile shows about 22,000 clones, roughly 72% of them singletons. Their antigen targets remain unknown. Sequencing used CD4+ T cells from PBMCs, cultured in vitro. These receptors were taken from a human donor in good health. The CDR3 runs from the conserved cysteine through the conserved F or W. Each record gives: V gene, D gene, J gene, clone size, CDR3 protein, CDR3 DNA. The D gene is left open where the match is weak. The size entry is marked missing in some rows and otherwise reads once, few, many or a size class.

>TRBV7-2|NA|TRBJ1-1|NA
CASSLPGSHTEAFF
TGTGCCAGCAGCTTACCCGGAAGTCACACTGAAGCTTTCTTT
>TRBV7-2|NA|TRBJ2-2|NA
CASSPGTPGELFF
TGTGCCAGCAGCCCAGGGACCCCCGGGGAGCTGTTTTTT
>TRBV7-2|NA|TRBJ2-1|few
CASSLGPVVAYNEQFF
TGTGCCAGCAGCTTAGGCCCCGTTGTGGCGTACAATGAGCAGTTCTTC
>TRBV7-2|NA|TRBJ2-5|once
CASSGDGLGPETQYF
TGTGCCAGCAGCGGGGACGGACTTGGGCCGGAGACCCAGTACTTC
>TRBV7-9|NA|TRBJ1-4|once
CASSFQVGEEKLFF
TGTGCCAGCAGTTTCCAGGTCGGGGAGGAAAAACTGTTTTTT
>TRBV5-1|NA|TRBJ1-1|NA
CASSLAGPPGSEAFF
TGCGCCAGCAGCTTGGCCGGACCCCCGGGGTCTGAAGCTTTCTTT
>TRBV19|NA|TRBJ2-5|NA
CASSSTGRQETQYF
TGTGCCAGTAGCTCGACAGGAAGACAAGAGACCCAGTACTTC
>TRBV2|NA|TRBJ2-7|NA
CASSDLVWGEQYF
TGTGCCAGCAGTGATTTGGTCTGGGGCGAGCAGTACTTC
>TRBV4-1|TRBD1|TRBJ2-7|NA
CASSRTGGSSYEQYF
TGCGCCAGCAGCCGGACAGGCGGAAGCTCCTACGAGCAGTACTTC
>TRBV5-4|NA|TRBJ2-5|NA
CASSADWQETQYF
TGTGCCAGCAGCGCGGACTGGCAAGAGACCCAGTACTTC
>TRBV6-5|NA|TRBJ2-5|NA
CASNSLAQETQYF
TGTGCCAGCAACTCACTAGCCCAAGAGACCCAGTACTTC
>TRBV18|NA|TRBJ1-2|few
CASSPEGYGYTF
TGTGCCAGCTCACCCGAAGGCTATGGCTACACCTTC
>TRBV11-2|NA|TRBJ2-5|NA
CASSLVARRTGETQYF
TGTGCCAGCAGCTTAGTTGCGAGGAGGACGGGGGAGACCCAGTACTTC
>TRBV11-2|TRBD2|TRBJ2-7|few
CASSSQAGITYEQYF
TGTGCCAGCAGCTCGCAAGCGGGGATCACCTACGAGCAGTACTTC
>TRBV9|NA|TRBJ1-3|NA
CASSAGDGSGNTIYF
TGTGCCAGCAGCGCCGGGGACGGCTCTGGAAACACCATATATTTT